This paragraph covers one T cell receptor (beta chain) sequence. Antigen: not known. This sample was included in a study of shared clonotypes between healthy human individuals. Findings and limits, study-wide: Some naive CD4 clonotypes, around 5%, turned up in common across a handful of donors.

The assay was carried out at the deep level. Tens of thousands of T cell genomes (around 200 ng DNA) went into each sorted-subset replicate. The method was immunoSEQ multiplex PCR; TCRdb's version includes in-frame clones alone and lacks a portion of them. The sample includes about 2 million clones, roughly 95% of them seen just once. CD45RO-negative, CCR7-selected cells formed the naive CD8 fraction, which excluded terminally differentiated effector memory CD45RA+ cells. Donation came from healthy HIV-negative adults that had no recent acute infections or vaccinations. The CDR3 is 14 residues long. Per germline, CDR1 MDHEN and CDR2 SYDVKM. The V and J ends lost 1 base and 4 bases respectively, with 11 bases between them.

The receptor's source is a man in his late teens or twenties in good health. The gene calls are TRBV28 and TRBJ2-7; D is ambiguous. Sequencing input: naive CD8+ T cells sorted from blood. CDR3 loop: CASSLSASQYEQYF. The DNA of the CDR3 is TGTGCCAGCAGTTTATCGGCTAGTCAATACGAGCAGTACTTC.